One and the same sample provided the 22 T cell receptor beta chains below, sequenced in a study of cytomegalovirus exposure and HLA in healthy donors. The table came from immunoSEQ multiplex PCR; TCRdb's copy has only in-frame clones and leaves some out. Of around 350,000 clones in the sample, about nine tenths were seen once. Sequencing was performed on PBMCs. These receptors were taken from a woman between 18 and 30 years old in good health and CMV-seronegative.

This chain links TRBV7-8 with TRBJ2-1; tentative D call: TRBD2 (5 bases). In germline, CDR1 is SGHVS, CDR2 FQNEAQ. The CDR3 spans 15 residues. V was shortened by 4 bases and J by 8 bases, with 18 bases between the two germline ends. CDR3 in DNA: TGTGCCAGCAGCTCCAGCAATACTAGATTCCATGAGCAGTTCTTC. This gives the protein CASSSSNTRFHEQFF.

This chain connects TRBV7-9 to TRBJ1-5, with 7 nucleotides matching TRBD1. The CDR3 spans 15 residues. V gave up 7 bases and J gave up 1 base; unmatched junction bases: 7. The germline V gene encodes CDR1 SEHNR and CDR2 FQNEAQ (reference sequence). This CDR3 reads CASTKGAGSNQPQHF. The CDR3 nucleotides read TGTGCCAGCACTAAGGGGGCGGGGAGCAATCAGCCCCAGCATTTT.

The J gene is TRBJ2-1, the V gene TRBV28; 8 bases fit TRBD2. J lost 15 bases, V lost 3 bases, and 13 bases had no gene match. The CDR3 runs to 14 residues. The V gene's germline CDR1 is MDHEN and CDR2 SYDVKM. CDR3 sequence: CASSFTGTSPVRFF. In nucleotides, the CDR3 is TGTGCCAGCAGTTTCACCGGGACTAGTCCCGTGCGGTTCTTC.

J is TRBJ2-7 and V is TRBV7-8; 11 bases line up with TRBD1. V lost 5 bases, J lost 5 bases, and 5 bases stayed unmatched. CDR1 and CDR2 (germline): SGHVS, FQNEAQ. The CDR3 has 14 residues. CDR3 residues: CASSPGTGGNEQYF. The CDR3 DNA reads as TGTGCCAGCAGCCCGGGGACAGGGGGAAACGAGCAGTACTTC.

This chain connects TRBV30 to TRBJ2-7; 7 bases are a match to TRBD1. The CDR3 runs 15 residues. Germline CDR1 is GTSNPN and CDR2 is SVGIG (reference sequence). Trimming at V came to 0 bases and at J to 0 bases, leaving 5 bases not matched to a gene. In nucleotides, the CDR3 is TGTGCCTGGAGTGTAACTGCAGGGGGCTCCTACGAGCAGTACTTC. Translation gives CAWSVTAGGSYEQYF.

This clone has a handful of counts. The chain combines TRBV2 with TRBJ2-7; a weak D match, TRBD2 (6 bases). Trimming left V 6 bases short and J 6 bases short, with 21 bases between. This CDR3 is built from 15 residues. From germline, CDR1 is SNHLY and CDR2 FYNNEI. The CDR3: CASRRDWAVFGEQYF. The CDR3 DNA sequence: TGTGCCAGCAGGCGGGACTGGGCCGTGTTTGGCGAGCAGTACTTC.

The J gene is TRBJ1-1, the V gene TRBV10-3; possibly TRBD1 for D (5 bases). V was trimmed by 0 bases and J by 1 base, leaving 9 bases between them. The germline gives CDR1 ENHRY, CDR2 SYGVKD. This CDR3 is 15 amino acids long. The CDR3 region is CAISESMGGNTEAFF. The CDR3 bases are TGTGCCATCAGTGAGTCCATGGGGGGGAACACTGAAGCTTTCTTT.

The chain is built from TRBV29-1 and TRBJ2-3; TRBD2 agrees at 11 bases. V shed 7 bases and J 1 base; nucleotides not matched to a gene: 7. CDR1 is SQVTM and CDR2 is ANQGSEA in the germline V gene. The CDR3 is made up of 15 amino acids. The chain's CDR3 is CSGVPGLAGTDTQYF. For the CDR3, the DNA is TGCAGCGGTGTACCGGGACTAGCGGGCACAGATACGCAGTATTTT.

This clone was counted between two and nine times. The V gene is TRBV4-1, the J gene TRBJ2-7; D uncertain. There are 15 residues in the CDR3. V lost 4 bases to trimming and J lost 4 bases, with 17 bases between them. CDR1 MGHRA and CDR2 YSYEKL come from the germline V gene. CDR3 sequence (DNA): TGCGCCAGCAGCCCAGTCATGATGGAGCCGTACGAGCAGTACTTC. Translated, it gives CASSPVMMEPYEQYF.

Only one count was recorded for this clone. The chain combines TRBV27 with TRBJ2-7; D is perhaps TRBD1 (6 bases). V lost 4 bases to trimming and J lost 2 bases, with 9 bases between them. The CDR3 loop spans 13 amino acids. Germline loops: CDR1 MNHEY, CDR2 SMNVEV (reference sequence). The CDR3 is CASSYGQTYEQYF. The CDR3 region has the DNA TGTGCCAGCAGTTACGGACAGACCTACGAGCAGTACTTC.

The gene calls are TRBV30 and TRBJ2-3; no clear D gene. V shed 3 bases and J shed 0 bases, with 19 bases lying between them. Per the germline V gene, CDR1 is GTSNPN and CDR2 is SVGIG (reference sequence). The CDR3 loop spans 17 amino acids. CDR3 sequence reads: CAWRIKITTPSTDTQYF. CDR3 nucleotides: TGTGCCTGGAGGATTAAGATTACAACCCCTAGCACAGATACGCAGTATTTT.

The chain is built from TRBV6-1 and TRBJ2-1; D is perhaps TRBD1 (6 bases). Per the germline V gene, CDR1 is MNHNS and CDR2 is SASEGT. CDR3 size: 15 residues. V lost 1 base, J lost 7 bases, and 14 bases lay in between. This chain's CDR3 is CASSEGQVGTNEQFF. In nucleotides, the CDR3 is TGTGCCAGCAGTGAAGGACAGGTAGGGACGAATGAGCAGTTCTTC.

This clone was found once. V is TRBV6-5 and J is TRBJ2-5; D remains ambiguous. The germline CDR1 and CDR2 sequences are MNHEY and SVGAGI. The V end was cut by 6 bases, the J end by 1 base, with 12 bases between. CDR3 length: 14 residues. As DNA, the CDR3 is TGTGCCAGCAGCTTTTCAGGCCTCCAAGAGACCCAGTACTTC. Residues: CASSFSGLQETQYF.

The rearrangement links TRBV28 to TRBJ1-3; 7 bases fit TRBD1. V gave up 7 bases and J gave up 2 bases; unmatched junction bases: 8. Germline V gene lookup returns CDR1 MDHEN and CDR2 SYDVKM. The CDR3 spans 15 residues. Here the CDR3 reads CASTAITGAGNTIYF. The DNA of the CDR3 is TGTGCCAGCACCGCTATCACAGGGGCTGGAAACACCATATATTTT.

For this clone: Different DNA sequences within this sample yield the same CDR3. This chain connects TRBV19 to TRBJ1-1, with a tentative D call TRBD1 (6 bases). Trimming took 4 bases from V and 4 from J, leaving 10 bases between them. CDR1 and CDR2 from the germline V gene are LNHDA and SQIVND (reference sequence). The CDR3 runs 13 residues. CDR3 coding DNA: TGTGCCAGTAGTACCCAGGGGACCACTGAAGCTTTCTTT. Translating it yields CASSTQGTTEAFF.

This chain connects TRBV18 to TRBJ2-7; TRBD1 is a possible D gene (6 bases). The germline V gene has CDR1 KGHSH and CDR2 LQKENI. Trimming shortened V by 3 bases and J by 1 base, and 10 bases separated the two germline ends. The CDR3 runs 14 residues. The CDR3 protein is CASSPGQRSYEQYF. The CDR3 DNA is TGTGCCAGCTCACCGGGACAACGATCCTACGAGCAGTACTTC.

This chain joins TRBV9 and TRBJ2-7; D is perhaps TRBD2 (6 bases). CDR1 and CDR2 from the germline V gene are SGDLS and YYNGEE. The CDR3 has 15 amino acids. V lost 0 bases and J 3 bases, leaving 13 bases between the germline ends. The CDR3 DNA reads TGTGCCAGCAGCGTAGAGGAGGGCAGGAACTACGAGCAGTACTTC. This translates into CASSVEEGRNYEQYF.

The DNA for the CDR3 is TGTGCCAGCAGCTTAGTGGAGAGAAACACCATATATTTT. Its protein product is CASSLVERNTIYF. V gene TRBV11-2 combines with J gene TRBJ1-3; D gene uncertain. Trimming cost V 1 base and J 5 bases, with 6 bases left between them. The CDR3 is 13 amino acids. Germline lookup yields CDR1 SGHAT and CDR2 FQNNGV.

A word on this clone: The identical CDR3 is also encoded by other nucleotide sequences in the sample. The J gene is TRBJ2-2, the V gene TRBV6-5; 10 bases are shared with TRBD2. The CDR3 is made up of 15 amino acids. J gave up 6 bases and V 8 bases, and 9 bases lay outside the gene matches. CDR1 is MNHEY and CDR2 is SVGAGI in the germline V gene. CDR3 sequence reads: CASRRASGSSGELFF. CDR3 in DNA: TGTGCCAGCCGCCGAGCTAGCGGGAGTTCCGGGGAGCTGTTTTTT.

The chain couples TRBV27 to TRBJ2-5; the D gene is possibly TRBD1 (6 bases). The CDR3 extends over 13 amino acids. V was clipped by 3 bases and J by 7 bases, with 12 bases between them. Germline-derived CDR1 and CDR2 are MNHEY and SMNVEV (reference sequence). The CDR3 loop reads CASSFVKGGTQYF. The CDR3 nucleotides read TGTGCCAGCAGTTTTGTAAAAGGGGGGACCCAGTACTTC.

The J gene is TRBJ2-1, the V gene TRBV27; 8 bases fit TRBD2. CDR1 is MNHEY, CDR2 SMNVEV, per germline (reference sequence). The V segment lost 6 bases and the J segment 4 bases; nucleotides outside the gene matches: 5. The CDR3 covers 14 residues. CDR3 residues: CASRPGLGYNEQFF. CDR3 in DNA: TGTGCCAGCAGGCCGGGACTAGGGTACAATGAGCAGTTCTTC.

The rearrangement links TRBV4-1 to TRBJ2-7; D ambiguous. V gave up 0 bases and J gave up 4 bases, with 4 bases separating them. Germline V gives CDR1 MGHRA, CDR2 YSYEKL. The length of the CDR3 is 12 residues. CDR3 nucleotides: TGCGCCAGCAGCCAAGATCGTTACGAGCAGTACTTC. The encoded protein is CASSQDRYEQYF.